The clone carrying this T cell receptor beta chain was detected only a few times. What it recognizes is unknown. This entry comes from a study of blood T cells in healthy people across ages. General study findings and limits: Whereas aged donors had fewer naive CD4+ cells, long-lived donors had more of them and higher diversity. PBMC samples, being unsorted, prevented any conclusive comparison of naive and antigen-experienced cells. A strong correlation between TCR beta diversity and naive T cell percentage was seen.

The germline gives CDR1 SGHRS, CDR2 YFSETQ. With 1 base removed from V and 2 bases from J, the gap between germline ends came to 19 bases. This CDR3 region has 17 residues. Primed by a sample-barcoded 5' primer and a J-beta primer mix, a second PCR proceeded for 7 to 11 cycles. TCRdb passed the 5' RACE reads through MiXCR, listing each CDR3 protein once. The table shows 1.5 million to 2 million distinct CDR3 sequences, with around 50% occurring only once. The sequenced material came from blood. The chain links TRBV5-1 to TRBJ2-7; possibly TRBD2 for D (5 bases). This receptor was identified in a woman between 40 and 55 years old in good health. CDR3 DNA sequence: TGCGCCAGCAGCTTGAAGTGGGGAGCGGTCGGGGCCTACGAGCAGTACTTC. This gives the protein CASSLKWGAVGAYEQYF.